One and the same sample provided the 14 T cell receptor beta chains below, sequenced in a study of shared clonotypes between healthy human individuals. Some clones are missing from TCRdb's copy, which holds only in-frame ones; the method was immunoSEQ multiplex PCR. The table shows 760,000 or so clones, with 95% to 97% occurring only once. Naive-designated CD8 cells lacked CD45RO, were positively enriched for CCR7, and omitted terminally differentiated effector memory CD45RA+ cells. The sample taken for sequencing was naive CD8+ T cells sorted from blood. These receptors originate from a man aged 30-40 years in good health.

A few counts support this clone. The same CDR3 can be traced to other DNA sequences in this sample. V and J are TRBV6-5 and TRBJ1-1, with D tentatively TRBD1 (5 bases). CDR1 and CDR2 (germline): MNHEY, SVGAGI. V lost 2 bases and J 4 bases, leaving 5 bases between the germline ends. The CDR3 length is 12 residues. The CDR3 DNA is TGTGCCAGCAGTTACGGGGGCACTGAAGCTTTCTTT. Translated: CASSYGGTEAFF.

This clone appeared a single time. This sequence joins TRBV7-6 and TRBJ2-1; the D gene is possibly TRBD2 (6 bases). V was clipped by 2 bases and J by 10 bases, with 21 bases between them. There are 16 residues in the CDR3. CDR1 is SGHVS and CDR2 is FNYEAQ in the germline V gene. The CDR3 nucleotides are TGTGCCAGCAGCTTAACGGGACTCACCCCAGCCAGAGAGCAGTTCTTC. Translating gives CASSLTGLTPAREQFF.

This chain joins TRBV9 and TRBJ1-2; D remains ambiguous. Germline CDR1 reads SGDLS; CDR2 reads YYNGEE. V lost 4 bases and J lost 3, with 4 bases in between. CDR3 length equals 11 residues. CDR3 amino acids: CASSSDYGYTF. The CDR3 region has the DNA TGTGCCAGCAGCTCAGACTATGGCTACACCTTC.

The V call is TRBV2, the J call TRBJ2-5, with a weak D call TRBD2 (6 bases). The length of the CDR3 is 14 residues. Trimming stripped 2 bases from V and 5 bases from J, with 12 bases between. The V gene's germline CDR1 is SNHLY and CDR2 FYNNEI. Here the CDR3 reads CASSEQGAGETQYF. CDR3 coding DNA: TGTGCCAGCAGTGAACAGGGAGCGGGCGAGACCCAGTACTTC.

CDR3 bases: TGTGCCAGCAGCCGAGCATTGTCTAGCGGGAGGTCGAACACCGGGGAGCTGTTTTTT. This codes for CASSRALSSGRSNTGELFF. The rearrangement links TRBV11-2 to TRBJ2-2, with 11 bases identical to TRBD2. The V gene's germline CDR1 is SGHAT and CDR2 FQNNGV. Trimming cost V 5 bases and J 0 bases; bases outside gene matches: 11. This CDR3 is 19 amino acids long.

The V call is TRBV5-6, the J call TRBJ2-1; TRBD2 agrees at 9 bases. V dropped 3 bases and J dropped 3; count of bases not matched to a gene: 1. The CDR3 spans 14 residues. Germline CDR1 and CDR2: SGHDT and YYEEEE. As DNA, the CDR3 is TGTGCCAGCAGCTCTAGCGGGGACTACAATGAGCAGTTCTTC. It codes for CASSSSGDYNEQFF.

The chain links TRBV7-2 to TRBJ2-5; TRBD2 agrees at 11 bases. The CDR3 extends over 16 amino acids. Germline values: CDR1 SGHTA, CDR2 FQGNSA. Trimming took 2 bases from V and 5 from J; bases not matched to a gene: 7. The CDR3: CASSLPSLAGGETQYF. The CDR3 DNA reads TGTGCCAGCAGCTTACCGAGTCTAGCGGGGGGTGAGACCCAGTACTTC.

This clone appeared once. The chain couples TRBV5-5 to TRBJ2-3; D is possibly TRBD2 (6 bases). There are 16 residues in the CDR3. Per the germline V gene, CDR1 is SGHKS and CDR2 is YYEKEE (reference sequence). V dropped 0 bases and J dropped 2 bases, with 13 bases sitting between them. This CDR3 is CASSLGPGLNTDTQYF. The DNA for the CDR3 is TGTGCCAGCAGCTTGGGCCCTGGACTAAACACAGATACGCAGTATTTT.

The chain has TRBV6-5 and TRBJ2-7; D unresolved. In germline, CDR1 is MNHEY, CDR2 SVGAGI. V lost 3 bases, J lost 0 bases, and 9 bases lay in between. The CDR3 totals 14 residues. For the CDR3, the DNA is TGTGCCAGCAGTTATGACACATACTCCTACGAGCAGTACTTC. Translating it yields CASSYDTYSYEQYF.

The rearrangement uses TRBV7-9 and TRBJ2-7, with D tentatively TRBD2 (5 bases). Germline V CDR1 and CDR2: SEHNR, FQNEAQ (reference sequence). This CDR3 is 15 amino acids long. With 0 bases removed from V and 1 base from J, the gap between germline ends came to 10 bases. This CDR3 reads CASSLAAGGSYEQYF. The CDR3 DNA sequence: TGTGCCAGCAGCTTAGCCGCCGGAGGTTCCTACGAGCAGTACTTC.

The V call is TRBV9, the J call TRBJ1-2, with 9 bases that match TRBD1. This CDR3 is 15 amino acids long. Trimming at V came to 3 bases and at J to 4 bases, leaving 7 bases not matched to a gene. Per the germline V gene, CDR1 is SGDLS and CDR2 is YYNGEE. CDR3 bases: TGTGCCAGCAGCGACCCACAGGGGGCTTTCTATGGCTACACCTTC. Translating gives CASSDPQGAFYGYTF. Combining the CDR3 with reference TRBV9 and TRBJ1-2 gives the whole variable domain DSGVTQTPKHLITATGQRVTLRCSPRSGDLSVYWYQQSLDQGLQFLIQYYNGEERAKGNILERFSAQQFPDLHSELNLSSLELGDSALYFCASSDPQGAFYGYTFGSGTRLTVV.

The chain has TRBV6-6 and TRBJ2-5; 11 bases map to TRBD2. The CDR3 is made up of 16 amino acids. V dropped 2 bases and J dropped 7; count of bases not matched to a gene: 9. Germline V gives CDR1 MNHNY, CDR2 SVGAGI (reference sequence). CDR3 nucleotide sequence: TGTGCCAGCAGTTACCCCCCGACTAGCGGGGACGGGACCCAGTACTTC. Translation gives CASSYPPTSGDGTQYF.

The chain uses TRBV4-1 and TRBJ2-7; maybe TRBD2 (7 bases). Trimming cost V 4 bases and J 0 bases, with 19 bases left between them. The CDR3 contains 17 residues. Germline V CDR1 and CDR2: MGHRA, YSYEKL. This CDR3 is CASSPPHSGGLSYEQYF. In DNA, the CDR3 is TGCGCCAGCAGCCCCCCACATTCCGGGGGGCTCTCCTACGAGCAGTACTTC.

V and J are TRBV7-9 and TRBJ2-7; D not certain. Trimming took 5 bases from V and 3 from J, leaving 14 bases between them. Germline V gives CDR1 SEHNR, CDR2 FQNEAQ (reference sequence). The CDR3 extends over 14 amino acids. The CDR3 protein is CASSPRQEHYEQYF. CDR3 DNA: TGTGCCAGCAGCCCCCGCCAAGAGCACTACGAGCAGTACTTC.